This entry lists 20 T cell receptor beta chains sequenced from one sample in a study of identifying expanded T cells in peripheral blood. TCRdb's copy holds only in-frame clones and misses some; the assay was immunoSEQ multiplex PCR. The data contain 50,000 to 75,000 clones, approximately 89% of them singletons. The sequencing input was blood. All receptors come from a person between 18 and 69 years old in good health.

The J gene is TRBJ2-2, the V gene TRBV30; D is perhaps TRBD1 or TRBD2 (5 bases each). Per the germline V gene, CDR1 is GTSNPN and CDR2 is SVGIG (reference sequence). Trimming removed 0 bases at V and 3 bases at J, with 5 bases between. The CDR3 runs to 13 residues. The CDR3 here is CAWSVGDTGELFF. CDR3 nucleotides: TGTGCCTGGAGTGTGGGGGACACCGGGGAGCTGTTTTTT.

The rearrangement joins TRBV6-1 to TRBJ2-1, with a possible D match to TRBD2 (6 bases). Trimming took off 3 bases at V and 4 bases at J, with 10 bases between the two ends. The germline V gene encodes CDR1 MNHNS and CDR2 SASEGT. The CDR3 totals 14 residues. The CDR3 spells CASSDRLDYNEQFF. The CDR3 coding sequence is TGTGCCAGCAGTGATAGACTAGATTACAATGAGCAGTTCTTC.

The CDR3 reads CASSLGLAADPTNTGELFF. CDR3 nucleotides: TGTGCCAGCAGTTTAGGGCTCGCCGCCGATCCTACGAACACCGGGGAGCTGTTTTTT. The gene calls are TRBV27 and TRBJ2-2; D not certain. Germline assignment: CDR1 MNHEY and CDR2 SMNVEV (reference sequence). The CDR3 extends over 19 amino acids. The V end lost 2 bases, the J end lost 0 bases, and 19 bases lay between the germline ends.

This chain joins TRBV27 and TRBJ1-2; D is ambiguous. Germline V gene data show CDR1 as MNHEY and CDR2 as SMNVEV (reference sequence). The CDR3 consists of 13 residues. Trimming cost V 0 bases and J 7 bases, with 9 bases left between them. The CDR3 sequence is CASSLSGGSGYTF. In nucleotides, the CDR3 is TGTGCCAGCAGTTTATCCGGAGGGAGTGGCTACACCTTC.

The rearrangement joins TRBV11-2 to TRBJ2-1; 14 bases agree with TRBD2. This CDR3 region has 15 residues. Per the germline V gene, CDR1 is SGHAT and CDR2 is FQNNGV. The V segment lost 5 bases and the J segment 7 bases; nucleotides outside the gene matches: 4. The CDR3 DNA reads as TGTGCCAGCAGCCCGGGGACTAGCGGGGGAAATGAGCAGTTCTTC. Its translation: CASSPGTSGGNEQFF.

This clone came up a few times. The chain links TRBV7-9 to TRBJ2-7; TRBD1 matches at 7 bases. Per the germline V gene, CDR1 is SEHNR and CDR2 is FQNEAQ (reference sequence). This CDR3 is built from 14 residues. Trimming cost V 4 bases and J 1 base; bases outside gene matches: 4. Here the CDR3 reads CASSSTGPSYEQYF. CDR3 nucleotide sequence: TGTGCCAGCAGCTCGACAGGGCCATCCTACGAGCAGTACTTC. The whole variable domain, remainder taken from reference TRBV7-9 and TRBJ2-7, is DTGVSQNPRHKITKRGQNVTFRCDPISEHNRLYWYRQTLGQGPEFLTYFQNEAQLEKSRLLSDRFSAERPKGSFSTLEIQRTEQGDSAMYLCASSSTGPSYEQYFGPGTRLTVT.

The chain carries TRBV7-9 and TRBJ1-3; TRBD1 might be the D (6 bases). This CDR3 is 15 amino acids long. V lost 5 bases and J lost 0, with 11 bases in between. Germline CDR1 SEHNR, CDR2 FQNEAQ (reference sequence). The CDR3 DNA sequence: TGTGCCAGCAGCGCCGGACAGAACTCTGGAAACACCATATATTTT. It encodes CASSAGQNSGNTIYF.

The chain is built from TRBV7-8 and TRBJ2-3, with D possibly being TRBD2 (5 bases). Germline values: CDR1 SGHVS, CDR2 FQNEAQ. V lost 3 bases and J lost 0, with 16 bases in between. The CDR3 has 17 amino acids. CDR3 coding DNA: TGTGCCAGCAGCTTGACCCCGCTAGCAGGTAGCACAGATACGCAGTATTTT. Translating gives CASSLTPLAGSTDTQYF.

V and J are TRBV29-1 and TRBJ2-5; D might be TRBD1 (5 bases). V lost 6 bases to trimming and J lost 5 bases, with 25 bases between them. Germline V gene data show CDR1 as SQVTM and CDR2 as ANQGSEA. This CDR3 is built from 16 residues. In DNA, the CDR3 is TGCAGCGTCGCAGGGCGCCACATTAGGATGGGGGAGACCCAGTACTTC. Its protein is CSVAGRHIRMGETQYF.

The chain couples TRBV30 to TRBJ2-7, with TRBD1 identical over 7 bases. V gave up 5 bases and J gave up 6 bases; unmatched junction bases: 10. The CDR3 covers 13 residues. CDR1 and CDR2 from the germline V gene are GTSNPN and SVGIG (reference sequence). The CDR3 DNA reads as TGTGCCTGGCAGGGGGAGACAGGCCGCGAGCAGTACTTC. This sequence encodes CAWQGETGREQYF.

CDR3 bases: TGTGCCAGCAGCCGTGGCCACTCTGGGGCCAACGTCCTGACTTTC. Translated, it gives CASSRGHSGANVLTF. V gene TRBV6-5 combines with J gene TRBJ2-6, with D uncertain. CDR1 MNHEY and CDR2 SVGAGI come from the germline V gene. The CDR3 sequence is 15 residues long. The V end was cut by 6 bases, the J end by 0 bases, with 9 bases between.

The rearrangement links TRBV9 to TRBJ2-1, with D uncertain. CDR1 is SGDLS and CDR2 is YYNGEE in the germline V gene. Trimming left V 0 bases short and J 5 bases short, with 6 bases between. The CDR3 consists of 13 residues. For the CDR3, the DNA is TGTGCCAGCAGCGTAGGGATACACAATGAGCAGTTCTTC. As protein: CASSVGIHNEQFF.

The chain employs TRBV4-1 and TRBJ2-7, with TRBD2 matching 7 bases. Trimming at V came to 0 bases and at J to 3 bases, leaving 8 bases not matched to a gene. The CDR3 spans 16 residues. Per germline, CDR1 MGHRA and CDR2 YSYEKL. The CDR3 DNA follows: TGCGCCAGCAGCCAAGATCCCCCGGGGGGAATCTACGAGCAGTACTTC. Its protein is CASSQDPPGGIYEQYF.

The chain has TRBV7-9 and TRBJ2-1; D unresolved. Trimming took 2 bases from V and 10 from J, leaving 6 bases between them. In germline, CDR1 is SEHNR, CDR2 FQNEAQ (reference sequence). This CDR3 is built from 11 residues. In DNA, the CDR3 is TGTGCCAGCAGCTTACAGTTCGAGCAGTTCTTC. Encoded protein: CASSLQFEQFF.

The chain carries TRBV6-4 and TRBJ2-2; no clear D gene. V was trimmed by 2 bases and J by 3 bases, leaving 10 bases between them. The CDR3 is 15 residues long. Germline CDR1 is MRHNA and CDR2 is SNTAGT. Here the CDR3 reads CASSDSSSDTGELFF. The CDR3 DNA reads TGTGCCAGCAGTGACAGCTCGTCTGACACCGGGGAGCTGTTTTTT.

The chain carries TRBV6-5 and TRBJ1-5, with 7 nucleotides matching TRBD1. The CDR3 runs to 12 residues. J gave up 4 bases and V 6 bases, and 0 bases lay outside the gene matches. Germline CDR1 MNHEY, CDR2 SVGAGI. CDR3: CASRQGNQPQHF. The CDR3 DNA reads as TGTGCCAGCAGACAGGGGAATCAGCCCCAGCATTTT.

This clone was picked up a small number of times. The chain is built from TRBV4-3 and TRBJ2-6, with a tentative D call TRBD2 (5 bases). This CDR3 is built from 16 residues. Germline V gives CDR1 LGHNA, CDR2 YSLEER. The V end was cut by 1 base, the J end by 0 bases, with 7 bases between. This chain's CDR3 is CASSQARGSGANVLTF. Written as DNA, the CDR3 is TGCGCCAGCAGCCAAGCACGGGGCTCTGGGGCCAACGTCCTGACTTTC.

V usage is TRBV6-5 and J usage is TRBJ2-5, with 8 positions matching TRBD1. This CDR3 contains 13 residues. V gave up 6 bases and J gave up 5 bases; unmatched junction bases: 5. Germline CDR1 MNHEY, CDR2 SVGAGI. CDR3 protein: CASRATGVETQYF. The CDR3 nucleotides read TGTGCCAGCAGGGCGACAGGGGTGGAGACCCAGTACTTC.

The V call is TRBV7-3, the J call TRBJ1-4; tentative D call: TRBD1 (6 bases). V dropped 6 bases and J dropped 8 bases, with 13 bases sitting between them. There are 13 residues in the CDR3. CDR1 and CDR2 from the germline V gene are SGHTA and FQGTGA. As DNA, the CDR3 is TGTGCCAGCAGTTCAGGGGTAGGGGAAAAACTGTTTTTT. It codes for CASSSGVGEKLFF.

V usage is TRBV30 and J usage is TRBJ2-7, with 9 bases that match TRBD1. The germline gives CDR1 GTSNPN, CDR2 SVGIG (reference sequence). V trimming: 5 bases; J trimming: 0 bases; junction bases outside the gene matches: 8. The CDR3 contains 15 residues. This chain's CDR3 is CAWANRGLGSYEQYF. The CDR3 DNA sequence: TGTGCCTGGGCCAACAGGGGGCTTGGCTCCTACGAGCAGTACTTC.